Presented here are 8 T cell receptor beta chains from one specimen sequenced in a study of blood T cells in healthy people across ages (dated by TCRdb to the mid-2010s). Library prep was done by 5' RACE. This sample was sequenced with an Illumina HiSeq 2500. A second roughly 7 to 12 cycle PCR used a sample-barcoded 5' primer and a J-beta primer mix. TCRdb ran its own pipeline on the public reads, namely fastp trimming at Q25 and MiXCR clone calling, and kept in-frame beta chains. Each entry is one CDR3 protein sequence, shown with its most common DNA and genes. This sample is represented by some 1,500,000 distinct CDR3 sequences; less than 45% of them were singletons. Just over 4% of the sample is taken by the ten largest. Material: blood. These receptors were obtained from a woman under 30 in good health.

Notes on this clonotype: One end of the junction fails to match germline, which may point to a read error. The V call is TRBV6-4, the J call TRBJ2-1, with TRBD2 identical over 9 bases. CDR3 length: 14 amino acids. CDR1 and CDR2 (germline): MRHNA, SNTAGT. The CDR3, as DNA: TGTACCAGCAGTGCACTAGCGGGTTACAATGAGCAGTTCTTC. Translation gives CTSSALAGYNEQFF.

The rearrangement links TRBV12-3 or TRBV12-4 to TRBJ1-2; 8 bases align to TRBD1. Unmatched junction bases numbered 4, after V lost 6 bases and J lost 7 bases. The CDR3 is made up of 12 amino acids. CDR3 nucleotides: TGTGCCAGCAGGAACAGGGGGTGTGGCTACACCTTC. Protein: CASRNRGCGYTF.

In this sample, this clonotype turned up a few times. The chain recombines TRBV11-2 with TRBJ2-7, with D uncertain. V dropped 5 bases and J dropped 2 bases, with 13 bases sitting between them. There are 14 residues in the CDR3. CDR1 is SGHAT and CDR2 is FQNNGV in the germline V gene. The CDR3 DNA reads TGTGCCAGCAGCCCACGGGCCGCTGCCTACGAGCAGTACTTC. Translating gives CASSPRAAAYEQYF.

The chain links TRBV2 to TRBJ1-6; possibly TRBD1 for D (5 bases). The CDR3 is 16 amino acids. V gave up 2 bases and J gave up 7 bases, with 15 bases separating them. Looked up from germline, CDR1 is SNHLY and CDR2 is FYNNEI. The CDR3 loop reads CASSERGVLGNSPLHF. The CDR3 DNA reads as TGTGCCAGCAGTGAACGGGGGGTATTGGGAAATTCACCCCTCCACTTT.

V is TRBV20-1 and J is TRBJ1-2, with 9 bases matching TRBD1. Germline CDR1 DFQATT, CDR2 SNEGSKA (reference sequence). Trimming at V came to 2 bases and at J to 4 bases, leaving 5 bases not matched to a gene. The CDR3 is 14 amino acids. In DNA, the CDR3 is TGCAGTGCTAGATCACAGGGGGCAGTCTATGGCTACACCTTC. This encodes CSARSQGAVYGYTF.

The chain couples TRBV2 to TRBJ2-3; TRBD2 matches at 10 bases. The V gene end was trimmed by 6 bases and the J gene end by 2 bases; junction bases not matched to a gene: 5. The CDR3 runs 15 residues. Looked up from germline, CDR1 is SNHLY and CDR2 is FYNNEI. For the CDR3, the DNA is TGTGCCAGCAGACAGCTAGCGGGGGCCACAGATACGCAGTATTTT. Amino acid sequence: CASRQLAGATDTQYF.

This clonotype was detected only a few times. V gene TRBV10-3 combines with J gene TRBJ2-3; D might be TRBD2 (6 bases). Germline lookup yields CDR1 ENHRY and CDR2 SYGVKD. The CDR3 is 16 amino acids. Between the trimmed V and J ends, which lost 5 bases and 2 bases, there was a span of 17 bases. The CDR3 protein is CAISRGTRGDTDTQYF. Written as DNA, the CDR3 is TGTGCCATCAGTAGGGGTACTCGCGGGGACACAGATACGCAGTATTTT.

The V and J genes are TRBV9 and TRBJ2-3; no clear D. Germline lookup yields CDR1 SGDLS and CDR2 YYNGEE. The CDR3 contains 15 residues. The V and J ends lost 0 bases and 2 bases respectively, with 10 bases between them. The CDR3 region is CASSVEAGPTDTQYF. The CDR3 coding sequence is TGTGCCAGCAGCGTAGAGGCTGGACCCACAGATACGCAGTATTTT.